Listed here are 23 T cell receptor beta chains from one sample, sequenced in a study of T cell responses to AZD1222 COVID-19 vaccine. Data came from immunoSEQ multiplex PCR; TCRdb stores just in-frame clones and leaves some out. In the table there are about 100,000 clones, 87% of which are singletons. Specimen: peripheral blood, collected on day 0 of AZD1222 vaccination. All receptors come from an adult in good health.

V is TRBV2 and J is TRBJ1-2, with TRBD1 as a possible D gene (5 bases). This CDR3 contains 14 residues. Germline V CDR1 and CDR2: SNHLY, FYNNEI. Trimming removed 6 bases from V and 4 bases from J, with 15 bases in between. The CDR3 region has the DNA TGTGCCAGCAGGAAAGGGGAAGGCGGCTATGGCTACACCTTC. It translates to CASRKGEGGYGYTF.

This chain uses TRBV24-1 with TRBJ2-7; no clear D gene. Trimming removed 4 bases at V and 4 bases at J, with 10 bases between. The CDR3 extends over 13 amino acids. CDR1 KGHDR and CDR2 SFDVKD come from the germline V gene. CDR3 residues: CATSEDNGYEQYF. The CDR3 bases are TGTGCCACCAGTGAAGATAACGGATACGAGCAGTACTTC.

The J gene is TRBJ1-4, the V gene TRBV6-5, with D hard to call. Germline V gives CDR1 MNHEY, CDR2 SVGAGI. This CDR3 region has 13 residues. V was shortened by 6 bases and J by 0 bases, with 5 bases between the two germline ends. The CDR3 loop reads CASSIATNEKLFF. CDR3 in DNA: TGTGCCAGCAGCATTGCAACTAATGAAAAACTGTTTTTT.

The gene calls are TRBV7-2 and TRBJ2-3; 7 bases match TRBD2. The germline CDR1 and CDR2 sequences are SGHTA and FQGNSA. This CDR3 has 15 residues. V was pared by 0 bases and J by 3 bases, with 3 bases of the junction left unmatched. CDR3 in DNA: TGTGCCAGCAGCTTAGCGGGAGGGGAAACAGATACGCAGTATTTT. Protein sequence: CASSLAGGETDTQYF.

This chain connects TRBV5-1 to TRBJ2-7; 14 nucleotides line up with TRBD2. The CDR3 has 15 amino acids. With 3 bases clipped from V and 5 bases from J, the junction kept 4 bases outside the gene matches. Germline-derived CDR1 and CDR2 are SGHRS and YFSETQ. The CDR3 sequence: CASSSGLAGVDEQYF. The CDR3 bases are TGCGCCAGCAGCTCGGGACTAGCGGGAGTGGACGAGCAGTACTTC.

This chain joins TRBV19 and TRBJ1-5, with D possibly TRBD1 on 5 matching bases. Germline CDR1 reads LNHDA; CDR2 reads SQIVND (reference sequence). V was cut by 6 bases and J by 0 bases, with 18 bases left in between. This CDR3 contains 17 residues. The CDR3 DNA is TGTGCCAGTAGCGGCAGGGCCTCAACTTATAGCAATCAGCCCCAGCATTTT. Protein sequence: CASSGRASTYSNQPQHF.

This sequence joins TRBV4-3 and TRBJ2-2, with a tentative D call TRBD1 (6 bases). With 4 bases removed from V and 1 base from J, the gap between germline ends came to 10 bases. The CDR3 has 15 residues. Germline loops: CDR1 LGHNA, CDR2 YSLEER. The CDR3 region is CASSRSTGNTGELFF. The CDR3 coding sequence is TGCGCCAGCAGCCGATCGACAGGGAACACCGGGGAGCTGTTTTTT.

The chain couples TRBV9 to TRBJ1-3, with TRBD1 matching 9 bases. The CDR3 is made up of 15 amino acids. V shed 4 bases, J shed 3 bases, and the junction held 5 bases outside the gene matches. Germline loops: CDR1 SGDLS, CDR2 YYNGEE. CDR3 nucleotide sequence: TGTGCCAGCAGCCTAGGACAGGGGCTTGGAAACACCATATATTTT. It codes for CASSLGQGLGNTIYF.

This chain links TRBV5-6 with TRBJ1-2; D gene unclear. Between the trimmed V and J ends, which lost 2 bases and 5 bases, there was a span of 25 bases. The germline V gene encodes CDR1 SGHDT and CDR2 YYEEEE. The CDR3 length is 18 residues. DNA for the CDR3: TGTGCCAGCAGCTTCTTGAACCTCGGGGTCAACCCGGGGTATGGCTACACCTTC. Amino acid sequence: CASSFLNLGVNPGYGYTF. The whole variable domain, remainder taken from reference TRBV5-6 and TRBJ1-2, is DAGVTQSPTHLIKTRGQQVTLRCSPKSGHDTVSWYQQALGQGPQFIFQYYEEEERQRGNFPDRFSGHQFPNYSSELNVNALLLGDSALYLCASSFLNLGVNPGYGYTFGSGTRLTVV.

Only a few counts were recorded for this clone. The chain combines TRBV6-5 with TRBJ1-6; D is perhaps TRBD1 (5 bases). The CDR3 is made up of 14 amino acids. Trimming removed 6 bases at V and 6 bases at J, with 12 bases between. Germline CDR1 reads MNHEY; CDR2 reads SVGAGI. CDR3 sequence (DNA): TGTGCCAGCAGCGCGGGGCCCTTTAATTCACCCCTCCACTTT. Translation: CASSAGPFNSPLHF.

The J gene is TRBJ2-2, the V gene TRBV6-2 or TRBV6-3; 10 bases are a match to TRBD2. CDR1 is MNHEY and CDR2 is SVGEGT in the germline V gene. The CDR3 loop spans 14 amino acids. Losses at the gene ends were 5 bases for V and 5 bases for J; bases not matched to a gene: 2. CDR3 nucleotide sequence: TGTGCCAGCAGTCTAGCGGGAGAAACCGGGGAGCTGTTTTTT. It translates to CASSLAGETGELFF.

This clone was counted between two and nine times. The rearrangement joins TRBV5-1 to TRBJ2-3, with D tentatively TRBD1 (6 bases). Trimming took off 2 bases at V and 2 bases at J, with 12 bases between the two ends. Germline V gene lookup returns CDR1 SGHRS and CDR2 YFSETQ. The length of the CDR3 is 15 residues. CDR3 DNA: TGCGCCAGCAGCTTCGGACAGAGATACACAGATACGCAGTATTTT. Its protein product is CASSFGQRYTDTQYF.

V gene TRBV7-2 combines with J gene TRBJ1-1; D is possibly TRBD1 (5 bases). In germline, CDR1 is SGHTA, CDR2 FQGNSA. The CDR3 runs to 15 residues. Trimming shortened V by 1 base and J by 10 bases, and 19 bases separated the two germline ends. This chain's CDR3 is CASSLDITGLNGAFF. The CDR3, as DNA: TGTGCCAGCAGCTTAGACATTACAGGTTTAAACGGAGCTTTCTTT.

In this sample, this clone turned up a few times. The rearrangement links TRBV11-2 to TRBJ1-1; the D is unclear. The CDR3 extends over 14 amino acids. Germline V gene lookup returns CDR1 SGHAT and CDR2 FQNNGV. Trimming took 3 bases from V and 0 from J, leaving 8 bases between them. CDR3 amino acids: CASSFTQLNTEAFF. CDR3 coding DNA: TGTGCCAGCAGCTTCACCCAGCTGAACACTGAAGCTTTCTTT.

The CDR3 region has the DNA TGTGCCAGCAGCTTAGATCGGGGGTCCGAGCAGTACTTC. It translates to CASSLDRGSEQYF. The chain joins TRBV11-2 to TRBJ2-7; D is possibly TRBD2 (6 bases). V lost 0 bases to trimming and J lost 6 bases, with 9 bases between them. The CDR3 extends over 13 amino acids. Germline V lookup: CDR1 SGHAT, CDR2 FQNNGV.

The chain combines TRBV6-5 with TRBJ1-6; 8 bases match TRBD1. CDR1 is MNHEY and CDR2 is SVGAGI in the germline V gene. The V and J ends lost 6 bases and 7 bases, in that order; junction bases with no gene match: 5. The CDR3 covers 14 residues. The CDR3 DNA follows: TGTGCCAGCAGAAAAGGACAGGGAAATTCACCCCTCCACTTT. Its protein product is CASRKGQGNSPLHF.

A few counts support this clone. CDR3 DNA: TGTGCCACTACCATCCCGGACGGCACTGAAGCTTTCTTT. Its protein is CATTIPDGTEAFF. V and J are TRBV28 and TRBJ1-1; no definite D call. Trimming removed 10 bases at V and 4 bases at J, with 16 bases between. Germline-derived CDR1 and CDR2 are MDHEN and SYDVKM. This CDR3 is 13 amino acids long. Full variable domain (outside the CDR3, taken from reference TRBV28 and TRBJ1-1): DVKVTQSSRYLVKRTGEKVFLECVQDMDHENMFWYRQDPGLGLRLIYFSYDVKMKEKGDIPEGYSVSREKKERFSLILESASTNQTSMYLCATTIPDGTEAFFGQGTRLTVV.

The chain has TRBV4-1 and TRBJ2-5; no clear D gene. V was cut by 4 bases and J by 3 bases, with 12 bases left in between. CDR3 length: 14 residues. The germline V gene encodes CDR1 MGHRA and CDR2 YSYEKL. The chain's CDR3 is CASSLLYSKETQYF. DNA of the CDR3: TGCGCCAGCAGCCTATTATACTCGAAAGAGACCCAGTACTTC.

V and J are TRBV2 and TRBJ2-5, with D unclear. Per the germline V gene, CDR1 is SNHLY and CDR2 is FYNNEI. V was pared by 7 bases and J by 5 bases, with 11 bases between. This CDR3 spans 12 amino acids. The CDR3 DNA sequence: TGTGCCAGCAAACCTGACGGGGAGACCCAGTACTTC. Its protein is CASKPDGETQYF.

CDR3 amino acids: CASSPPAGKDYGYTF. In DNA, the CDR3 is TGTGCCAGCAGTCCCCCGGCTGGTAAAGACTATGGCTACACCTTC. This rearrangement joins TRBV28 to TRBJ1-2; D gene uncertain. This CDR3 region has 15 residues. Germline V gives CDR1 MDHEN, CDR2 SYDVKM. The ends were cut back, 5 bases at V and 3 bases at J, with 16 bases in the middle.

The gene calls are TRBV6-5 and TRBJ1-3, with TRBD1 matching 7 bases. The CDR3 consists of 15 residues. CDR1 is MNHEY, CDR2 SVGAGI, per germline. The junction had 2 bases not matched to a gene; V was cut back by 0 bases and J by 3 bases. CDR3 sequence (DNA): TGTGCCAGCAGTTACTCGAGGGGGCATGGAAACACCATATATTTT. Amino acids: CASSYSRGHGNTIYF.

V and J are TRBV6-5 and TRBJ2-1; TRBD2 might be the D (5 bases). The CDR3 consists of 14 residues. Germline values: CDR1 MNHEY, CDR2 SVGAGI. Trimming pared 7 bases from V and 10 bases from J, leaving 20 bases between. CDR3 DNA: TGTGCCAGCACCGGACGGGAAGCCACGATCGAGCAGTTCTTC. This sequence encodes CASTGREATIEQFF.

This clone was found once. The genes are TRBV3-1 (or the pseudogene TRBV3-2) and TRBJ2-1, with TRBD2 matching over 8 bases. The germline gives CDR1 LGHDT, CDR2 YNNKEL (reference sequence). V lost 6 bases to trimming and J lost 0 bases; unmatched junction nucleotides: 13. The CDR3 is made up of 18 amino acids. DNA for the CDR3: TGTGCCAGCAGTCAGAAGCGGGGGCAGGCCCGCTCCTACAATGAGCAGTTCTTC. This gives the protein CASSQKRGQARSYNEQFF.